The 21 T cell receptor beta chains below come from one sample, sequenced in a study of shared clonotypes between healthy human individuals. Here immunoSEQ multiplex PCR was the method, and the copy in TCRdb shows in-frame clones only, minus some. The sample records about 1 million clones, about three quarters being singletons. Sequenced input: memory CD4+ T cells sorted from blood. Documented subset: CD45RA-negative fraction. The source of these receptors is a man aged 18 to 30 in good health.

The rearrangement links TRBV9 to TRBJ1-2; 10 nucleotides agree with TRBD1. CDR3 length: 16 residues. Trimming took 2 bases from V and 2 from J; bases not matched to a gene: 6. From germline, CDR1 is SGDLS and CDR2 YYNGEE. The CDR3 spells CASSVLGQGENYGYTF. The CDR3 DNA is TGTGCCAGCAGCGTTCTCGGACAGGGGGAGAACTATGGCTACACCTTC.

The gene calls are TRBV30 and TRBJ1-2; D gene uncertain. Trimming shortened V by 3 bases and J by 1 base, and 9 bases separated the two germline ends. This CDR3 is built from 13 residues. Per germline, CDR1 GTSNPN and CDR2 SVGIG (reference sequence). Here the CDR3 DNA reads TGTGCCTGGAGGCCCGGGATTAACTATGGCTACACCTTC. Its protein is CAWRPGINYGYTF.

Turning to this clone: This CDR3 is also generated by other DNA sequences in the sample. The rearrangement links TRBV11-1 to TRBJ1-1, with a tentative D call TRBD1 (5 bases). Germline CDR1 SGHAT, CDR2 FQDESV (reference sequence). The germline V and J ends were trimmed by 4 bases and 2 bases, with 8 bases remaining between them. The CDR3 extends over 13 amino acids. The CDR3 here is CASSSQGNTEAFF. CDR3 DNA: TGTGCCAGCAGCTCCCAGGGTAACACTGAAGCTTTCTTT.

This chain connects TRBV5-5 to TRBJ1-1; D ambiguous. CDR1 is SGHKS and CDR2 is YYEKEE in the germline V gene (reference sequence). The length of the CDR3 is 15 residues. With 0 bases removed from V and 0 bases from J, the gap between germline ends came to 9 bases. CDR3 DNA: TGTGCCAGCAGCTTGGTCTCTAACTTGAACACTGAAGCTTTCTTT. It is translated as CASSLVSNLNTEAFF.

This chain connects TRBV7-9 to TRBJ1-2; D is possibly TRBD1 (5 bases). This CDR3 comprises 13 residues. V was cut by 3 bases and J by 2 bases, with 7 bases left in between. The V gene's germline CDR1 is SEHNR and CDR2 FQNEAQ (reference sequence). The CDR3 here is CASSLTENYGYTF. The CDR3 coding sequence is TGTGCCAGCAGCTTGACAGAAAACTATGGCTACACCTTC. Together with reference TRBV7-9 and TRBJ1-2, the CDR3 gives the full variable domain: DTGVSQNPRHKITKRGQNVTFRCDPISEHNRLYWYRQTLGQGPEFLTYFQNEAQLEKSRLLSDRFSAERPKGSFSTLEIQRTEQGDSAMYLCASSLTENYGYTFGSGTRLTVV.

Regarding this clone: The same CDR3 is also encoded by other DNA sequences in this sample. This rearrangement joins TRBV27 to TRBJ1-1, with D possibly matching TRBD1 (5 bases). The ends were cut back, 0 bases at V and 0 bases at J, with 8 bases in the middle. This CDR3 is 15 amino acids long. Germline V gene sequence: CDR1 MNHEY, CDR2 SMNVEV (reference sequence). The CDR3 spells CASSLSGQVNTEAFF. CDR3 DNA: TGTGCCAGCAGTTTATCGGGGCAGGTGAACACTGAAGCTTTCTTT.

The CDR3 nucleotides read TGTGCCAGCAGTGAAGGACAGGGATGGGTTCAGCCCCAGCATTTT. Residues: CASSEGQGWVQPQHF. The chain couples TRBV6-1 to TRBJ1-5; 7 nucleotides agree with TRBD1. The V segment lost 1 base and the J segment 6 bases; nucleotides outside the gene matches: 6. CDR3 length: 15 amino acids. Germline CDR1 MNHNS, CDR2 SASEGT.

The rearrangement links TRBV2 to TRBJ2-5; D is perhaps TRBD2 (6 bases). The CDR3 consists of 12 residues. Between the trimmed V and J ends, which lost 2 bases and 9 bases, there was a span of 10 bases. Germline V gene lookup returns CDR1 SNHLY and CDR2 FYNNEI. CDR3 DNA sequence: TGTGCCAGCAGTGAACCCTGGAGGGCCCAGTACTTC. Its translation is CASSEPWRAQYF.

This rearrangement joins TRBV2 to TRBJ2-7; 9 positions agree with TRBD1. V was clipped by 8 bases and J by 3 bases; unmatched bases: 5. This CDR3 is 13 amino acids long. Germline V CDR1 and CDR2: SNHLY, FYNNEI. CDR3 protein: CASLGTGNYEQYF. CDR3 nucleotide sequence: TGTGCCAGCTTGGGGACAGGGAACTACGAGCAGTACTTC.

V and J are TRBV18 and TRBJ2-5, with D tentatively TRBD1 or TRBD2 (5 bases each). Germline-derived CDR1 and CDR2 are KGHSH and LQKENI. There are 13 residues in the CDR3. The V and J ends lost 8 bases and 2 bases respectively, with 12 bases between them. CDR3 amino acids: CASGRGHQETQYF. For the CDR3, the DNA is TGTGCCAGCGGCCGGGGCCATCAAGAGACCCAGTACTTC.

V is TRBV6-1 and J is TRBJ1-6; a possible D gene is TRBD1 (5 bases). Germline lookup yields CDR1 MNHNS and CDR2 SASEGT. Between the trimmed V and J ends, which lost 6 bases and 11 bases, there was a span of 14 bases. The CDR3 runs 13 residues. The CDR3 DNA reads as TGTGCCAGCAGCCGCCAGGGTGGCACACCCCTCCACTTT. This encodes CASSRQGGTPLHF.

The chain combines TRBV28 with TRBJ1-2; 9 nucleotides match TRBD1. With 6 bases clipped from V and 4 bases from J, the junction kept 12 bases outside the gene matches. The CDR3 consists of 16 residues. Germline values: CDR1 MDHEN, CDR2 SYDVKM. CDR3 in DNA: TGTGCCAGCAGCACAGGGGGCGCGAATAGCATCTATGGCTACACCTTC. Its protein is CASSTGGANSIYGYTF.

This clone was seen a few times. CDR3 nucleotide sequence: TGTGCCAGCACCCAAGGACTAGCGGGCAAATACGAGCAGTACTTC. Protein sequence: CASTQGLAGKYEQYF. The chain combines TRBV2 with TRBJ2-7, with TRBD2 matching over 11 bases. Germline-derived CDR1 and CDR2 are SNHLY and FYNNEI. Trimming cost V 7 bases and J 4 bases; bases outside gene matches: 9. CDR3 size: 15 residues. The entire variable domain, with the rest obtained from reference TRBV2 and TRBJ2-7, is as follows: EPEVTQTPSHQVTQMGQEVILRCVPISNHLYFYWYRQILGQKVEFLVSFYNNEISEKSEIFDDQFSVERPDGSNFTLKIRSTKLEDSAMYFCASTQGLAGKYEQYFGPGTRLTVT.

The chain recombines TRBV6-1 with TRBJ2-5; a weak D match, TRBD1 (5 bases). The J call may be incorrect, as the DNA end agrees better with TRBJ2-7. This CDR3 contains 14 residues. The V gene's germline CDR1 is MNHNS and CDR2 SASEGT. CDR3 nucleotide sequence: TGTGCCTCGGTTTGGGGCGTGGGCTCCTACGAGCAGTACTTC. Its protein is CASVWGVGSYEQYF.

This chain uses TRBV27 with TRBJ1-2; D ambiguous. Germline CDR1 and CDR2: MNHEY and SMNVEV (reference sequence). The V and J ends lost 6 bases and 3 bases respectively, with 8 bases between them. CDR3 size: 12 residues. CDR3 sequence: CASRGYDYGYTF. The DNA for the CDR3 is TGTGCCAGCAGGGGCTATGACTATGGCTACACCTTC.

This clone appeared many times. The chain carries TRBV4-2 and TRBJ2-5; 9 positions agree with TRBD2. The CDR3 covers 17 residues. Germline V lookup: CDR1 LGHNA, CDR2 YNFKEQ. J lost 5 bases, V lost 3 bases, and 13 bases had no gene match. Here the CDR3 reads CASSHGIAGAPGETQYF. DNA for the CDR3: TGTGCCAGCAGCCATGGTATAGCGGGGGCCCCCGGGGAGACCCAGTACTTC.

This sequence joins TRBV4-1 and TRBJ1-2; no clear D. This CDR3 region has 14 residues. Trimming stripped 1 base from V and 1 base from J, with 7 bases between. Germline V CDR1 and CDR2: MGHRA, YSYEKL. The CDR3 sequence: CASSQGPDNYGYTF. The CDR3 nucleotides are TGCGCCAGCAGCCAAGGCCCAGATAACTATGGCTACACCTTC.

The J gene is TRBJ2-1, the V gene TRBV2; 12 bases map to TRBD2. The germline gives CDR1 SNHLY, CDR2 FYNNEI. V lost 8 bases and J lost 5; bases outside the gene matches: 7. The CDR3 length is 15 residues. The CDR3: CASVRLAGENNEQFF. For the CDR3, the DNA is TGTGCCAGCGTACGACTAGCGGGAGAGAACAATGAGCAGTTCTTC.

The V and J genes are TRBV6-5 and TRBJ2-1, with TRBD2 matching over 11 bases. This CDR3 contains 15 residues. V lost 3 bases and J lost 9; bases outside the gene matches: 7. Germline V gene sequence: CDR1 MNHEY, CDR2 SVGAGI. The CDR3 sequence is CASSYYSGRAGEQFF. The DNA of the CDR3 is TGTGCCAGCAGTTATTATAGCGGGAGGGCCGGTGAGCAGTTCTTC.

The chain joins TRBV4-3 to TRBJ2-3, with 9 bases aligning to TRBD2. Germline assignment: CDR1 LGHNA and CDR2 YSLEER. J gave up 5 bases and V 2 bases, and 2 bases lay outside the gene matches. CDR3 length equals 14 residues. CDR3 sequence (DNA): TGCGCCAGCAGCCAAAGACTAGCGGAAGATACGCAGTATTTT. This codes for CASSQRLAEDTQYF.

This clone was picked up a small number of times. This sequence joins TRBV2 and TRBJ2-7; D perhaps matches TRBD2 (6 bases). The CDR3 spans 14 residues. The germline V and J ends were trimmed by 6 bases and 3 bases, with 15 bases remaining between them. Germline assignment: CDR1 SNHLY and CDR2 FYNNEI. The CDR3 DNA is TGTGCCAGCAGCGCCTGGACGGGGGACTACGAGCAGTACTTC. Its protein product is CASSAWTGDYEQYF.